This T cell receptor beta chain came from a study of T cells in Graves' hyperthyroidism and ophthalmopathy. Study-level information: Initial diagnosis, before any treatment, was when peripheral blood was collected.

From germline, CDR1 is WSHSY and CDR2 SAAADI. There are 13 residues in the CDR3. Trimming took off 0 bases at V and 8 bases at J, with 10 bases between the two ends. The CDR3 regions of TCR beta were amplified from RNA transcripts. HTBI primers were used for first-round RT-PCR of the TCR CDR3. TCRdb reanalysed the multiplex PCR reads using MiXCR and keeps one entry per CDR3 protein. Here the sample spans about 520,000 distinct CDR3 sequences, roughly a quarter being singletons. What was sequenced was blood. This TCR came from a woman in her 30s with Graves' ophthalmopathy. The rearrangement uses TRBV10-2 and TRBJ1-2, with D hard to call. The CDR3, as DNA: TGCGCCAGCAGTGAGTCGAAAGGGAGAGGCTACACCTTC. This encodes CASSESKGRGYTF.